Listed here are 10 T cell receptor beta chains from one sample, sequenced in a study of blood T cell repertoires in COVID-19. TCRdb keeps only in-frame clones here, not all; method: immunoSEQ multiplex PCR. The sample contains 250,000 to 350,000 clones, approximately 88% of which appear only once. Sequenced material: peripheral blood. The receptors shown here come from a woman under 40 who had recovered from COVID-19.

This clone came up once. The chain employs TRBV5-4 and TRBJ2-3; 10 nucleotides align to TRBD1. Germline CDR1 and CDR2: SGHNT and YYREEE (reference sequence). The CDR3 is 15 amino acids. J lost 5 bases, V lost 3 bases, and 6 bases had no gene match. CDR3: CASSYQDRGIDTQYF. CDR3 DNA sequence: TGTGCCAGCAGCTATCAGGACAGGGGGATAGATACGCAGTATTTT.

V gene TRBV7-8 combines with J gene TRBJ1-1; 8 positions match TRBD1. The CDR3 runs 16 residues. Germline V gene sequence: CDR1 SGHVS, CDR2 FQNEAQ. Trimming took 2 bases from V and 0 from J; bases not matched to a gene: 5. In DNA, the CDR3 is TGTGCCAGCAGCTTAAAGGGACAGGTCATGAACACTGAAGCTTTCTTT. Translating it yields CASSLKGQVMNTEAFF.

V gene TRBV7-9 combines with J gene TRBJ2-1; 12 bases map to TRBD2. The CDR3 has 15 residues. Germline lookup yields CDR1 SEHNR and CDR2 FQNEAQ (reference sequence). The trim removed 5 bases at V and 5 bases at J, leaving 4 bases unmatched. The CDR3 DNA reads as TGTGCCAGCAGCCCCCGACTAGCGGGGGACAATGAGCAGTTCTTC. It yields the protein CASSPRLAGDNEQFF.

This clone was counted once. The rearrangement joins TRBV7-2 to TRBJ1-1; 11 bases map to TRBD1. Germline values: CDR1 SGHTA, CDR2 FQGNSA. J gave up 5 bases and V 5 bases, and 10 bases lay outside the gene matches. This CDR3 is 16 amino acids long. CDR3 sequence (DNA): TGTGCCAGCAGCCCAAGTCTTCGGGACAGGGGGACTGAAGCTTTCTTT. Encoded protein: CASSPSLRDRGTEAFF.

V gene TRBV11-2 combines with J gene TRBJ2-2, with 8 positions matching TRBD1. The CDR3 runs to 16 residues. Germline-derived CDR1 and CDR2 are SGHAT and FQNNGV. The V and J ends lost 5 bases and 4 bases, in that order; junction bases with no gene match: 9. The CDR3 DNA follows: TGTGCCAGCAGCGTAAACAGGGGGACCCTCACCGGGGAGCTGTTTTTT. It codes for CASSVNRGTLTGELFF.

The CDR3 protein is CASSTDRGHQPQHF. The CDR3 nucleotides read TGTGCCAGCAGTACGGACAGGGGCCATCAGCCCCAGCATTTT. The chain links TRBV2 to TRBJ1-5, with 9 bases aligning to TRBD1. V lost 5 bases to trimming and J lost 5 bases; unmatched junction nucleotides: 4. Germline CDR1 reads SNHLY; CDR2 reads FYNNEI. This CDR3 region has 14 residues.

The chain links TRBV7-9 to TRBJ1-4; the D gene is possibly TRBD1 (6 bases). Germline CDR1 SEHNR, CDR2 FQNEAQ (reference sequence). The CDR3 length is 15 residues. V was cut by 5 bases and J by 6 bases, with 16 bases left in between. The CDR3 bases are TGTGCCAGCAGCCCCTTCCCAGGGGCAGATGAAAAACTGTTTTTT. Residues: CASSPFPGADEKLFF.

The chain combines TRBV18 with TRBJ2-1, with D perhaps matching TRBD1 (6 bases). Germline-derived CDR1 and CDR2 are KGHSH and LQKENI. This CDR3 is built from 19 residues. Trimming removed 2 bases at V and 3 bases at J, with 23 bases between. As DNA, the CDR3 is TGTGCCAGCTCACCAAATCCCCCATACAGGGCCGATATCTACAATGAGCAGTTCTTC. This translates into CASSPNPPYRADIYNEQFF.

The sample holds one count of this clone. This chain connects TRBV2 to TRBJ2-7; 8 nucleotides align to TRBD1. The V segment lost 10 bases and the J segment 0 bases; nucleotides outside the gene matches: 8. The germline V gene encodes CDR1 SNHLY and CDR2 FYNNEI. The CDR3 runs 14 residues. The CDR3 DNA follows: TGTGCCACCAAAAACGACAGGGGCTCCTACGAGCAGTACTTC. Its translation: CATKNDRGSYEQYF.

DNA for the CDR3: TGTGCCAGCTCACCACAATCGGTATATGATAATTCACCCCTCCACTTT. Protein sequence: CASSPQSVYDNSPLHF. The rearrangement joins TRBV18 to TRBJ1-6; D is ambiguous. Trimming removed 1 base at V and 5 bases at J, with 12 bases between. The CDR3 contains 16 residues. Germline V gene sequence: CDR1 KGHSH, CDR2 LQKENI.